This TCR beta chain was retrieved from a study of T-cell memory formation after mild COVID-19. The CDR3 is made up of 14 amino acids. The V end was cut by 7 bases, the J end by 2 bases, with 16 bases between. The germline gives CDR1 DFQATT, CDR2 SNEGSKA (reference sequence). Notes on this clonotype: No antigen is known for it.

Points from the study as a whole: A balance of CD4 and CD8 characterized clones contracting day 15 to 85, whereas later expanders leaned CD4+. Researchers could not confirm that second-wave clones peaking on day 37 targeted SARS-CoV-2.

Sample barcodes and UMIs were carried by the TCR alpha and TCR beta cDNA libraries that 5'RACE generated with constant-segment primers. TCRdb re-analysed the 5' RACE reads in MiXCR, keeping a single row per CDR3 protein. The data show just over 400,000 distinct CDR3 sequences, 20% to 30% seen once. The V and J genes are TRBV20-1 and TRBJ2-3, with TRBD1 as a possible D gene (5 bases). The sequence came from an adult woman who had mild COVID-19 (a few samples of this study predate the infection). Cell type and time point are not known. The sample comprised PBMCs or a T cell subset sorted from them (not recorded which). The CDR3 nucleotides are TGCAGTGGTCAAAGGGGCCCCCCCACAGATACGCAGTATTTT. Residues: CSGQRGPPTDTQYF.